Shown below are 3 T cell receptor beta chains from a single sample sequenced in a study of blood T cells in healthy people across ages. A second 7 to 11 cycle PCR used barcoded and J-beta primers. TCRdb re-called the 5' RACE reads with MiXCR, one entry per CDR3 protein. This sample has hundreds of thousands of distinct CDR3 sequences; 45% to 50% occur once, and the top ten carry around 15%. Input material: blood. These receptors were collected from a man aged 25 to 40 in good health.

The chain combines TRBV29-1 with TRBJ2-7, with D unresolved. V was trimmed by 8 bases and J by 2 bases, leaving 10 bases between them. This CDR3 contains 11 residues. Germline CDR1 and CDR2: SQVTM and ANQGSEA. CDR3 DNA sequence: TGCAGCCCCACGGCAACCTACGAGCAGTACTTC. Encoded protein: CSPTATYEQYF.

V is TRBV5-1 and J is TRBJ1-4; possible D gene TRBD1, 5 bases. Germline loops: CDR1 SGHRS, CDR2 YFSETQ. V shed 4 bases and J shed 0 bases, with 13 bases lying between them. CDR3 size: 16 residues. The DNA for the CDR3 is TGCGCCAGCAGCCCGGCGGGGGTCTCAACTAATGAAAAACTGTTTTTT. Translation gives CASSPAGVSTNEKLFF. Full variable domain (remainder filled in from reference TRBV5-1 and TRBJ1-4): KAGVTQTPRYLIKTRGQQVTLSCSPISGHRSVSWYQQTPGQGLQFLFEYFSETQRNKGNFPGRFSGRQFSNSRSEMNVSTLELGDSALYLCASSPAGVSTNEKLFFGSGTQLSVL.

This clonotype was seen a handful of times. The gene calls are TRBV6-2 or TRBV6-3 and TRBJ2-3, with 7 bases aligning to TRBD2. The V gene's germline CDR1 is MNHEY and CDR2 SVGEGT. The CDR3 has 15 amino acids. V shed 6 bases, J shed 0 bases, and the junction held 6 bases outside the gene matches. The CDR3 sequence: CASRTLAASTDTQYF. For the CDR3, the DNA is TGTGCCAGCAGAACCCTAGCGGCCAGCACAGATACGCAGTATTTT.